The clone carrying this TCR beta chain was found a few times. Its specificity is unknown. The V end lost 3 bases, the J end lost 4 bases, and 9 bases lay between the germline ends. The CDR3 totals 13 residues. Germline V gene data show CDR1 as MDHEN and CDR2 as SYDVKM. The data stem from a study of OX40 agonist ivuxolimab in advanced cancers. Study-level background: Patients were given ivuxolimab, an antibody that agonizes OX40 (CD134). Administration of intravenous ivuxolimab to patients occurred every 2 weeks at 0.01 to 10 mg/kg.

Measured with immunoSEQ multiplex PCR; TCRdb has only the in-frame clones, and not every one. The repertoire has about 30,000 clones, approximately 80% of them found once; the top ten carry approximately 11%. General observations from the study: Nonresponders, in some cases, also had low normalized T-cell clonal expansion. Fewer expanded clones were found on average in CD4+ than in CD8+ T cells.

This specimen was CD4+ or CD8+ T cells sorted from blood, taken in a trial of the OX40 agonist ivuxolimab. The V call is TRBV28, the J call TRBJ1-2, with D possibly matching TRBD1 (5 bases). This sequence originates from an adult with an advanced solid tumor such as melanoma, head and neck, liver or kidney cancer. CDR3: CASSLGPTYGYTF. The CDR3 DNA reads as TGTGCCAGCAGTTTGGGGCCGACCTATGGCTACACCTTC.